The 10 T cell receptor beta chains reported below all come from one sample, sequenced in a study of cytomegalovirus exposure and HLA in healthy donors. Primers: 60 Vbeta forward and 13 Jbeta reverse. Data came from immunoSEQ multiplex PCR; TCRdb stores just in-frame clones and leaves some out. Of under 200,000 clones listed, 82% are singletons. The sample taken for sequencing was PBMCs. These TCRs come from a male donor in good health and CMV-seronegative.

The CDR3 region has the DNA TGTGCCAGCAGCGAACCGGGACTAGCGGGGGACTACGAGCAGTACTTC. Protein sequence: CASSEPGLAGDYEQYF. J is TRBJ2-7 and V is TRBV5-4; 14 bases map to TRBD2. The V segment lost 4 bases and the J segment 3 bases; nucleotides outside the gene matches: 6. This CDR3 comprises 16 residues. Per germline, CDR1 SGHNT and CDR2 YYREEE (reference sequence).

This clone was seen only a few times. The CDR3, as DNA: TGTGCCAGCAGTGCTGGCTCCAGAGGGACCGGGGAGCTGTTTTTT. Protein product: CASSAGSRGTGELFF. The gene calls are TRBV6-4 and TRBJ2-2; D might be TRBD2 (5 bases). V was cut by 4 bases and J by 5 bases, with 14 bases left in between. CDR3 size: 15 residues. The germline gives CDR1 MRHNA, CDR2 SNTAGT.

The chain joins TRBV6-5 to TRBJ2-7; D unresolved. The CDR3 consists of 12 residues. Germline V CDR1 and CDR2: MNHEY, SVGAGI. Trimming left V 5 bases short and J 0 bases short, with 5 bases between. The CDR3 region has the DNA TGTGCCAGCAGTCCGCGCTCCTACGAGCAGTACTTC. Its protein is CASSPRSYEQYF.

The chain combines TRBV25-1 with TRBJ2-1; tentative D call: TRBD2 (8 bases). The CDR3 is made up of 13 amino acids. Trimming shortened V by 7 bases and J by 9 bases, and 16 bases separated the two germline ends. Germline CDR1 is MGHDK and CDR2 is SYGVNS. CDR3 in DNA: TGTGCCAGCACGGGGGGGCAGGGGGTTGAGCAGTTCTTC. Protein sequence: CASTGGQGVEQFF.

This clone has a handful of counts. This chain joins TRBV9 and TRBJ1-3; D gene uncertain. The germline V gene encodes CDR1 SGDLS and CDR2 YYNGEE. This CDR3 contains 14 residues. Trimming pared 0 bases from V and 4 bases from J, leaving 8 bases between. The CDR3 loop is CASSVGPGGNTIYF. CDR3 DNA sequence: TGTGCCAGCAGCGTAGGTCCAGGAGGAAACACCATATATTTT.

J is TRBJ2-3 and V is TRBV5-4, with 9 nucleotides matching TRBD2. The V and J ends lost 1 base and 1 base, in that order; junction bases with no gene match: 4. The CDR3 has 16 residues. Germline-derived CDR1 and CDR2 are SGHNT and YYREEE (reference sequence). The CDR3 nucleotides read TGTGCCAGCAGCTTGTCGGAGCGGGGGGGCACAGATACGCAGTATTTT. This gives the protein CASSLSERGGTDTQYF.

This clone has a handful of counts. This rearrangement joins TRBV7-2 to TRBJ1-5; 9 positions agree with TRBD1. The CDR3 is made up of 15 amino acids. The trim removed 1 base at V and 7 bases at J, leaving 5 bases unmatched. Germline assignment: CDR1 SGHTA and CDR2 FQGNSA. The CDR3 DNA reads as TGTGCCAGCAGCTTAGTAGGTACAGGGGGCCAGCCCCAGCATTTT. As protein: CASSLVGTGGQPQHF.

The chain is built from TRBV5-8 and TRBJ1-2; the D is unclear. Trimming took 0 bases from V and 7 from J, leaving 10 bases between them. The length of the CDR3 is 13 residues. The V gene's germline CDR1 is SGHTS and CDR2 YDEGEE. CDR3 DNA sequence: TGTGCCAGCAGCTTGGGGCACCCGGGTGGCTACACCTTC. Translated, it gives CASSLGHPGGYTF.

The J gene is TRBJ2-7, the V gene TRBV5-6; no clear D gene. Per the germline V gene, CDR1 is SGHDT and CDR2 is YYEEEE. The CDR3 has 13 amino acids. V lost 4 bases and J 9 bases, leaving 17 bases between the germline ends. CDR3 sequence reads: CASSAYLGARQYF. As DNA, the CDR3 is TGTGCCAGCAGCGCATATTTAGGTGCTAGGCAGTACTTC.

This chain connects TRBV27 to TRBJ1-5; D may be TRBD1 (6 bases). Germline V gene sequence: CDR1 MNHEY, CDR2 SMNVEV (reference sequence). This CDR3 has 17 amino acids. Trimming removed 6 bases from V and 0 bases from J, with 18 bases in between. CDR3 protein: CASSRLPQGYSNQPQHF. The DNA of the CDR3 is TGTGCCAGCAGCCGCCTCCCACAGGGCTATAGCAATCAGCCCCAGCATTTT.